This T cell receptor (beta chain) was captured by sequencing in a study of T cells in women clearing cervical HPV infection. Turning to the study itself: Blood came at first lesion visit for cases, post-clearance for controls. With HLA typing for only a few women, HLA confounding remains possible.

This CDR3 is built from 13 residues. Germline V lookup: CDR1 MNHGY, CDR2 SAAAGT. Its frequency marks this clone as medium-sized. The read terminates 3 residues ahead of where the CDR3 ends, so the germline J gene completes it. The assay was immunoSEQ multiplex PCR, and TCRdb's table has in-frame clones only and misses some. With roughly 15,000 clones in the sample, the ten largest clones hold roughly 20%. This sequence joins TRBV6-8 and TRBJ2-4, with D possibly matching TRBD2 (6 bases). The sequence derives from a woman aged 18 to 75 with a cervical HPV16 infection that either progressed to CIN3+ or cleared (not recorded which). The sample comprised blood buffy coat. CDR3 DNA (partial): TGTGCCAGCGCGTGGATATCGGAGGGCCTT. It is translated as CASAWISEGL. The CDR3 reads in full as CASAWISEGLQYF.